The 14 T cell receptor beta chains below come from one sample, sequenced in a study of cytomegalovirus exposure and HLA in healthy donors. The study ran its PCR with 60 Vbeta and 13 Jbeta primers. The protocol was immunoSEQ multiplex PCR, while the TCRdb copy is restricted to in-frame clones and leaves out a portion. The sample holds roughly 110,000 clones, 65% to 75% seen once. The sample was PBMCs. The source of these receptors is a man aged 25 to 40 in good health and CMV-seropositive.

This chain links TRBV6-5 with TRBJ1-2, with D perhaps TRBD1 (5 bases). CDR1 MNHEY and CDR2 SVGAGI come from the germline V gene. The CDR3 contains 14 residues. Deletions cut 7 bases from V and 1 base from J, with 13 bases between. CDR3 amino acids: CASTTGALNYGYTF. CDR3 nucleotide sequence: TGTGCCAGCACAACAGGCGCCCTTAACTATGGCTACACCTTC.

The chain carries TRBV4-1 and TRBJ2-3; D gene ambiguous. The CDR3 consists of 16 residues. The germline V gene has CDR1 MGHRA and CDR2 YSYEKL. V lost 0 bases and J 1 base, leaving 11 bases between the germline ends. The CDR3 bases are TGCGCCAGCAGCCAAGATAGGAAAGGAGGCACAGATACGCAGTATTTT. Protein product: CASSQDRKGGTDTQYF.

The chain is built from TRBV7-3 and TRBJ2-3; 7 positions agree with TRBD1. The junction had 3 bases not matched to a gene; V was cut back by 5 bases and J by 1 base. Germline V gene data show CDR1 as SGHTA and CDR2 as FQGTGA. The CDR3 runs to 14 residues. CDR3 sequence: CASSEGAGTDTQYF. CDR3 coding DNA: TGTGCCAGCAGCGAGGGGGCCGGCACAGATACGCAGTATTTT.

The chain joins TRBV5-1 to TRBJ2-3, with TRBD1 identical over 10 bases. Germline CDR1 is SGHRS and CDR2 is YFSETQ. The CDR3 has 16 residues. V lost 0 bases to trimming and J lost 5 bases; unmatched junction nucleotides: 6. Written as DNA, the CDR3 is TGCGCCAGCAGCTTGGGACAGGGGGCTTTGGGAGATACGCAGTATTTT. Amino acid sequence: CASSLGQGALGDTQYF. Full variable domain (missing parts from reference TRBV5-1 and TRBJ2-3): KAGVTQTPRYLIKTRGQQVTLSCSPISGHRSVSWYQQTPGQGLQFLFEYFSETQRNKGNFPGRFSGRQFSNSRSEMNVSTLELGDSALYLCASSLGQGALGDTQYFGPGTRLTVL.

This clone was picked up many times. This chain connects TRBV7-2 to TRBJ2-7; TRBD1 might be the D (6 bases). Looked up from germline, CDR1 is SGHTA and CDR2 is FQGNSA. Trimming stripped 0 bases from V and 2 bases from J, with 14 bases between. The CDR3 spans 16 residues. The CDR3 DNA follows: TGTGCCAGCAGCTTAGCCCCTACAGGGCGTGCCTACGAGCAGTACTTC. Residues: CASSLAPTGRAYEQYF.

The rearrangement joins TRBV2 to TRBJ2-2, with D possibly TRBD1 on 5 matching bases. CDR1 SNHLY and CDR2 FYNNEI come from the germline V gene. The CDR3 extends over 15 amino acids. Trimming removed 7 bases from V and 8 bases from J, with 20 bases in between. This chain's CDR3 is CASIATATDAGELFF. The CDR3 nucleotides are TGTGCCAGCATCGCGACAGCCACTGACGCGGGGGAGCTGTTTTTT.

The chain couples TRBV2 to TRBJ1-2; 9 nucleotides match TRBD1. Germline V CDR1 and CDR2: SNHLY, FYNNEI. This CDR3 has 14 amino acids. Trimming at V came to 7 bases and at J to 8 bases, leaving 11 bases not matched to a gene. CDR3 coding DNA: TGTGCCAGCAATCTACAGGGGGCACCAGGGGGCTACACCTTC. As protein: CASNLQGAPGGYTF.

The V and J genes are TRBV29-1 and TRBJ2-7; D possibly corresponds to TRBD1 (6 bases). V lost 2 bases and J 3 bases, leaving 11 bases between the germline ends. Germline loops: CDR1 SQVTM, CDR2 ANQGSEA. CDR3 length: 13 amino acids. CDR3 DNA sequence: TGCAGCGTTGAAACAGGGACATACTACGAGCAGTACTTC. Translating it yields CSVETGTYYEQYF.

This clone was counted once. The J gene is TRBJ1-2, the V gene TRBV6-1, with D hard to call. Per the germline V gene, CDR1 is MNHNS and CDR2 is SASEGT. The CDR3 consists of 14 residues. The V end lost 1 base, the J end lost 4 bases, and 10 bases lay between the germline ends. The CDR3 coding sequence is TGTGCCAGCAGTGAAGGTAGAACAGCCTATGGCTACACCTTC. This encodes CASSEGRTAYGYTF.

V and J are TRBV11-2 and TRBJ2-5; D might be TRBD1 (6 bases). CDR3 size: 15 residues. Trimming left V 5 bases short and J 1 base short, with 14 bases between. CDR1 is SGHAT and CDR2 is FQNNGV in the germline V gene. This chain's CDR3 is CASSPWTVRQETQYF. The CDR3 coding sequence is TGTGCCAGCAGCCCCTGGACAGTTCGCCAAGAGACCCAGTACTTC.

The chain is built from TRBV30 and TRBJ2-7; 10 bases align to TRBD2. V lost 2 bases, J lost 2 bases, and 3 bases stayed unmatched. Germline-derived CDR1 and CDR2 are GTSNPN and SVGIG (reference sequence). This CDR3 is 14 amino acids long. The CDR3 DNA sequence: TGTGCCTGGAGTAGGAGCGGGGGGGCCTACGAGCAGTACTTC. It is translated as CAWSRSGGAYEQYF.

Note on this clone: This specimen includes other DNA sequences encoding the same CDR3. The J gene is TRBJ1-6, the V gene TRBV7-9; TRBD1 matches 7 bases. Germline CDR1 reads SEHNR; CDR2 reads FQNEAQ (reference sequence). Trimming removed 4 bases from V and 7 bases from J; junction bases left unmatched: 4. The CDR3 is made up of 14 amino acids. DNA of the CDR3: TGTGCCAGCAGCTCCGGACAGGAGAATTCACCCCTCCACTTT. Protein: CASSSGQENSPLHF.

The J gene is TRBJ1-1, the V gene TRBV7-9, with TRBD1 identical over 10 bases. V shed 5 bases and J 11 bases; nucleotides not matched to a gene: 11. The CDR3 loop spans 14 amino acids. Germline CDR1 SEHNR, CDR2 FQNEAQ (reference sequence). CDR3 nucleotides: TGTGCCAGCAGCACGTCGGACAGGGGGATCTGGGCTTTCTTT. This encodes CASSTSDRGIWAFF.

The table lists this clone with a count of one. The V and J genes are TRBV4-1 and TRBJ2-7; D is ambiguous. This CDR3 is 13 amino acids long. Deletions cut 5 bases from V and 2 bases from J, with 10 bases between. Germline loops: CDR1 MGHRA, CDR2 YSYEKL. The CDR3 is CASSGTVAYEQYF. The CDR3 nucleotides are TGCGCCAGCAGCGGTACTGTCGCCTACGAGCAGTACTTC.